The 13 T cell receptor beta chains below were found in one sample sequenced in a study of blood T cells in healthy people across ages. The authors ran a second PCR of 7 to 11 cycles using a sample-barcoded 5' primer and a J-beta primer mix. In TCRdb, the 5' RACE reads were re-called with MiXCR into one record per CDR3 protein. The sample carries hundreds of thousands of distinct CDR3 sequences, over 40% recorded once. The material sequenced was blood. These receptors all stem from a man older than 75 in good health.

The chain recombines TRBV28 with TRBJ1-2; 9 nucleotides align to TRBD1. CDR1 is MDHEN and CDR2 is SYDVKM in the germline V gene. The CDR3 has 13 residues. V trimming: 10 bases; J trimming: 2 bases; junction bases outside the gene matches: 5. The CDR3 loop is CAITGTGNYGYTF. CDR3 nucleotide sequence: TGTGCCATTACCGGGACAGGGAACTATGGCTACACCTTC.

V gene TRBV29-1 combines with J gene TRBJ2-5; 12 bases align to TRBD2. Germline assignment: CDR1 SQVTM and CDR2 ANQGSEA. V trimming: 5 bases; J trimming: 5 bases; junction bases outside the gene matches: 9. This CDR3 is 15 amino acids long. The DNA of the CDR3 is TGCAGCGTTTCCAAGACTAGCGGGAGAATTGAGACCCAGTACTTC. This encodes CSVSKTSGRIETQYF. The complete variable domain, with remaining parts taken from reference TRBV29-1 and TRBJ2-5, reads SAVISQKPSRDICQRGTSLTIQCQVDSQVTMMFWYRQQPGQSLTLIATANQGSEATYESGFVIDKFPISRPNLTFSTLTVSNMSPEDSSIYLCSVSKTSGRIETQYFGPGTRLLVL.

A remark on this clonotype: The germline gene is not matched at one end of the junction; a read error may be the cause. The V call is TRBV4-1, the J call TRBJ1-1; possibly TRBD1 for D (5 bases). This CDR3 is built from 14 residues. Germline V gene data show CDR1 as MGHRA and CDR2 as YSYEKL. In DNA form, the CDR3 reads TGCTCCAGCAGCCCTACGGTTGATCGGGACGTTACCTTCTTT. This translates into CSSSPTVDRDVTFF.

In its sample, this clonotype was seen a few times. The rearrangement links TRBV5-5 to TRBJ1-1, with D possibly being TRBD1 (5 bases). CDR3 length equals 16 residues. The V end lost 5 bases, the J end lost 8 bases, and 25 bases lay between the germline ends. The germline V gene has CDR1 SGHKS and CDR2 YYEKEE (reference sequence). The CDR3 coding sequence is TGTGCCAGCAGACGGGACCCTACCCCTGAATATACCGAAGCTTTCTTT. Its translation is CASRRDPTPEYTEAFF.

In its sample, this clonotype was seen many times. The genes are TRBV28 and TRBJ1-4, with D perhaps matching TRBD1 (5 bases). This CDR3 is 15 amino acids long. The V end was cut by 6 bases, the J end by 11 bases, with 22 bases between. Germline lookup yields CDR1 MDHEN and CDR2 SYDVKM. The CDR3 reads CASRPRQIPAGKLFF. The CDR3 DNA follows: TGTGCCAGCAGGCCAAGACAGATTCCCGCAGGGAAACTGTTTTTT.

This clonotype was counted at least ten times. The V call is TRBV5-1, the J call TRBJ2-5, with 14 bases fitting TRBD2. J was trimmed by 5 bases and V by 4 bases; bases with no gene match: 13. From germline, CDR1 is SGHRS and CDR2 YFSETQ. The CDR3 is 18 amino acids. The CDR3 region has the DNA TGCGCCAGCAGCCTGACTGGGACTAGCGGGAGCGCATTTGAGACCCAGTACTTC. It translates to CASSLTGTSGSAFETQYF.

This clonotype has a single count. This sequence joins TRBV27 and TRBJ2-1, with TRBD2 matching over 8 bases. This CDR3 has 15 amino acids. V was pared by 2 bases and J by 13 bases, with 13 bases of the junction left unmatched. Germline V gives CDR1 MNHEY, CDR2 SMNVEV (reference sequence). DNA of the CDR3: TGTGCCAGCAGTTTACTTCCGGGGGGGTGGGAGACCCAGTTCTTC. Residues: CASSLLPGGWETQFF.

The chain has TRBV5-1 and TRBJ2-3, with D possibly TRBD1 on 5 matching bases. The CDR3 is 14 residues long. V was cut by 0 bases and J by 2 bases, with 7 bases left in between. Germline V gene data show CDR1 as SGHRS and CDR2 as YFSETQ. As DNA, the CDR3 is TGCGCCAGCAGCTTGGACAGGACCACAGATACGCAGTATTTT. Amino acid sequence: CASSLDRTTDTQYF.

About this clonotype: This may stem from a read error, because a much larger clone lies one nucleotide away. The V and J genes are TRBV7-2 and TRBJ2-7; the D gene is possibly TRBD1 (6 bases). The V end was cut by 5 bases, the J end by 2 bases, with 19 bases between. CDR1 and CDR2 (germline): SGHTA, FQGNSA. This CDR3 region has 16 residues. For the CDR3, the DNA is TGTGCCAGCAGCCAAAGTCCCAGGGGTGGGGCCTACGAGCAGTACTTC. It translates to CASSQSPRGGAYEQYF.

The CDR3 coding sequence is TGCGCCAGCAGCTATGGCTCTGGAAACACCATATATTTT. Its translation is CASSYGSGNTIYF. The genes are TRBV5-1 and TRBJ1-3; D remains ambiguous. The CDR3 contains 13 residues. Trimming removed 3 bases from V and 0 bases from J, with 4 bases in between. Germline lookup yields CDR1 SGHRS and CDR2 YFSETQ.

This clonotype has only one observation. The V call is TRBV6-2 or TRBV6-3, the J call TRBJ1-5, with D unresolved. CDR1 is MNHEY and CDR2 is SVGEGT in the germline V gene. V lost 4 bases to trimming and J lost 6 bases, with 13 bases between them. This CDR3 has 14 amino acids. CDR3 coding DNA: TGTGCCAGCAGTTTAAGTCCGGTGGCTCAGCCCCAGCATTTT. This sequence encodes CASSLSPVAQPQHF.

V usage is TRBV7-2 and J usage is TRBJ2-1; D is unclear. Germline assignment: CDR1 SGHTA and CDR2 FQGNSA. The CDR3 runs 13 residues. Trimming took 1 base from V and 10 from J, leaving 11 bases between them. The CDR3 nucleotides are TGTGCCAGCAGCTTAGTGGACCAACGGGAGCAGTTCTTC. Protein product: CASSLVDQREQFF.

This clonotype has just a few counts. The chain uses TRBV4-3 and TRBJ1-4; D is undetermined. The CDR3 has 15 amino acids. CDR1 LGHNA and CDR2 YSLEER come from the germline V gene. Trimming stripped 0 bases from V and 7 bases from J, with 12 bases between. CDR3 amino acids: CASSQESGSSEKLFF. CDR3 nucleotides: TGCGCCAGCAGCCAAGAAAGTGGGAGTAGTGAAAAACTGTTTTTT.